Listed here are 24 T cell receptor beta chains from one sample, sequenced in a study of blood T cell repertoires in COVID-19 (TCRdb year 2020). Libraries were made using the immunoSEQ multiplex PCR assay. Held by TCRdb, this immuneACCESS table contains in-frame sequences only and omits some clones. Under half of the omission traces to an unresolved V gene where checked; the cause of the rest is unknown. This sample is represented by 65,000 to 80,000 clones; roughly 90% of them were singletons. Less than 3% of the sample goes to the ten largest clones. The sample comprised peripheral blood. The receptors were sampled from a man in his 70s with active or convalescent COVID-19.

The chain recombines TRBV2 with TRBJ1-1; the D gene is possibly TRBD1 (5 bases). Trimming shortened V by 2 bases and J by 0 bases, and 7 bases separated the two germline ends. The CDR3 loop spans 14 amino acids. The germline V gene has CDR1 SNHLY and CDR2 FYNNEI. The CDR3 nucleotides are TGTGCCAGCAGTGAAAAGGGGATGAACACTGAAGCTTTCTTT. Encoded protein: CASSEKGMNTEAFF.

The gene calls are TRBV2 and TRBJ1-6, with TRBD1 matching 8 bases. The germline CDR1 and CDR2 sequences are SNHLY and FYNNEI. The V and J ends lost 6 bases and 11 bases, in that order; junction bases with no gene match: 6. The CDR3 extends over 13 amino acids. The CDR3 nucleotides are TGTGCCAGCAGGACAGGGGATGGGGCACCCCTCCACTTT. Protein sequence: CASRTGDGAPLHF.

The rearrangement joins TRBV12-3 or TRBV12-4 to TRBJ2-7, with a possible D match to TRBD1 (6 bases). Deletions cut 5 bases from V and 3 bases from J, with 11 bases between. This CDR3 region has 13 residues. CDR3 in DNA: TGTGCCAGCAGTCCGACAGGTGTCTACGAGCAGTACTTC. Protein: CASSPTGVYEQYF.

The J gene is TRBJ2-3, the V gene TRBV5-6, with a weak D call TRBD2 (6 bases). Deletions cut 4 bases from V and 0 bases from J, with 9 bases between. The germline gives CDR1 SGHDT, CDR2 YYEEEE. The CDR3 loop spans 14 amino acids. CDR3 sequence (DNA): TGTGCCAGCAGCCCGGGACTTAGCACAGATACGCAGTATTTT. Its translation: CASSPGLSTDTQYF. Full variable domain (missing parts from reference TRBV5-6 and TRBJ2-3): DAGVTQSPTHLIKTRGQQVTLRCSPKSGHDTVSWYQQALGQGPQFIFQYYEEEERQRGNFPDRFSGHQFPNYSSELNVNALLLGDSALYLCASSPGLSTDTQYFGPGTRLTVL.

The chain links TRBV7-9 to TRBJ1-6; possible D gene TRBD1, 6 bases. Germline V gene lookup returns CDR1 SEHNR and CDR2 FQNEAQ (reference sequence). This CDR3 is built from 14 residues. Trimming took off 2 bases at V and 8 bases at J, with 10 bases between the two ends. CDR3 bases: TGTGCCAGCAGCTTAACAGGGAGTGATTCACCCCTCCACTTT. It is translated as CASSLTGSDSPLHF.

V usage is TRBV10-2 and J usage is TRBJ2-3, with unresolved D. Per the germline V gene, CDR1 is WSHSY and CDR2 is SAAADI. This CDR3 is 13 amino acids long. V lost 5 bases, J lost 2 bases, and 8 bases lay in between. CDR3: CASSPVVTDTQYF. The CDR3 DNA sequence: TGCGCCAGCAGTCCGGTTGTCACAGATACGCAGTATTTT.

This clone was detected a few times. The gene calls are TRBV19 and TRBJ1-5, with D possibly matching TRBD1 (5 bases). CDR1 is LNHDA and CDR2 is SQIVND in the germline V gene (reference sequence). With 5 bases removed from V and 3 bases from J, the gap between germline ends came to 11 bases. The CDR3 is 14 amino acids. CDR3 loop: CASSRGGDNQPQHF. CDR3 DNA sequence: TGTGCCAGTAGTCGGGGGGGGGACAATCAGCCCCAGCATTTT.

This chain uses TRBV30 with TRBJ2-7, with a weak D call TRBD1 (5 bases). The CDR3 is made up of 12 amino acids. V was shortened by 3 bases and J by 4 bases, with 10 bases between the two germline ends. Germline V gene data show CDR1 as GTSNPN and CDR2 as SVGIG (reference sequence). CDR3 DNA sequence: TGTGCCTGGAGAGGCAGGGATTACGAGCAGTACTTC. Translation: CAWRGRDYEQYF.

V gene TRBV18 combines with J gene TRBJ2-2; perhaps TRBD1 as D (5 bases). Germline lookup yields CDR1 KGHSH and CDR2 LQKENI. V dropped 2 bases and J dropped 7 bases, with 14 bases sitting between them. This CDR3 is 15 amino acids long. Here the CDR3 reads CASSPTQGRNGELFF. The DNA of the CDR3 is TGTGCCAGCTCACCAACCCAGGGTCGGAACGGGGAGCTGTTTTTT.

The chain uses TRBV12-3 or TRBV12-4 and TRBJ2-1; TRBD2 aligns across 8 bases. The V and J ends lost 7 bases and 15 bases, in that order; junction bases with no gene match: 11. This CDR3 has 12 amino acids. The DNA of the CDR3 is TGTGCCAGCAAGTTCGGGGGGGCCTATGCGTTCTTC. This translates into CASKFGGAYAFF.

V usage is TRBV2 and J usage is TRBJ1-4; D is unclear. The V gene lost 0 bases and the J gene lost 7 bases, with 3 bases spanning the gap. The CDR3 is 12 residues long. The germline CDR1 and CDR2 sequences are SNHLY and FYNNEI. In DNA, the CDR3 is TGTGCCAGCAGTGAAGCGAGTGAAAAACTGTTTTTT. Protein: CASSEASEKLFF.

J is TRBJ1-3 and V is TRBV30; D is perhaps TRBD1 (6 bases). Germline V CDR1 and CDR2: GTSNPN, SVGIG (reference sequence). The CDR3 is 15 residues long. Trimming stripped 0 bases from V and 4 bases from J, with 13 bases between. CDR3: CAWSVRQVSGNTIYF. Written as DNA, the CDR3 is TGTGCCTGGAGTGTACGACAGGTCTCGGGAAACACCATATATTTT.

The V and J genes are TRBV7-8 and TRBJ1-5, with D hard to call. Trimming took 5 bases from V and 5 from J, leaving 10 bases between them. The CDR3 is 13 amino acids. Germline V lookup: CDR1 SGHVS, CDR2 FQNEAQ. The CDR3: CASSPRRDQPQHF. CDR3 nucleotide sequence: TGTGCCAGCAGCCCCCGGAGGGATCAGCCCCAGCATTTT.

The table lists this clone with a few counts. This sequence joins TRBV19 and TRBJ1-1; D is ambiguous. CDR3 size: 13 residues. Germline values: CDR1 LNHDA, CDR2 SQIVND (reference sequence). V shed 6 bases and J shed 0 bases, with 8 bases lying between them. The CDR3 DNA is TGTGCCAGTAGCCAACATGTGAACACTGAAGCTTTCTTT. Translated, it gives CASSQHVNTEAFF.

The rearrangement joins TRBV5-5 to TRBJ1-4; 11 bases fit TRBD1. J gave up 8 bases and V 5 bases, and 5 bases lay outside the gene matches. The germline V gene has CDR1 SGHKS and CDR2 YYEKEE (reference sequence). The CDR3 has 14 residues. The CDR3 DNA follows: TGTGCCAGCAGTTGGACAGGGGGCCAGGAAAAACTGTTTTTT. It yields the protein CASSWTGGQEKLFF. Together with reference TRBV5-5 and TRBJ1-4, the CDR3 gives the full variable domain: DAGVTQSPTHLIKTRGQQVTLRCSPISGHKSVSWYQQVLGQGPQFIFQYYEKEERGRGNFPDRFSARQFPNYSSELNVNALLLGDSALYLCASSWTGGQEKLFFGSGTQLSVL.

The chain links TRBV19 to TRBJ1-2, with TRBD1 matching over 8 bases. Germline CDR1 reads LNHDA; CDR2 reads SQIVND (reference sequence). The CDR3 contains 15 residues. Trimming took 4 bases from V and 0 from J; bases not matched to a gene: 4. CDR3 DNA: TGTGCCAGTAGTACGACAGGGGAAGCTAACTATGGCTACACCTTC. It yields the protein CASSTTGEANYGYTF.

For the CDR3, the DNA is TGTGCCAGCAGCCGAGGAACCGGGGAGCTGTTTTTT. Its protein product is CASSRGTGELFF. The J gene is TRBJ2-2, the V gene TRBV3-1 (or the pseudogene TRBV3-2); D not resolved. V gave up 4 bases and J gave up 5 bases, with 5 bases separating them. Per the germline V gene, CDR1 is LGHDT and CDR2 is YNNKEL (reference sequence). This CDR3 spans 12 amino acids.

The CDR3 nucleotides read TGTGCCAGCAGCTTAGCGGGGGGGATAGCCAAAAACATTCAGTACTTC. This translates into CASSLAGGIAKNIQYF. This rearrangement joins TRBV3-1 (or the pseudogene TRBV3-2) to TRBJ2-4; the match to TRBD2 covers 11 bases. V was pared by 5 bases and J by 0 bases, with 3 bases of the junction left unmatched. Germline lookup yields CDR1 LGHDT and CDR2 YNNKEL (reference sequence). The CDR3 sequence is 16 residues long.

The chain combines TRBV7-8 with TRBJ2-2; TRBD2 matches at 9 bases. With V trimmed by 10 bases and J by 5 bases, 11 bases remained unmatched. Germline lookup yields CDR1 SGHVS and CDR2 FQNEAQ. This CDR3 region has 15 residues. In nucleotides, the CDR3 is TGTGCCACAGAGCCGGGACTAGCAACAACCGGGGAGCTGTTTTTT. It translates to CATEPGLATTGELFF.

The chain uses TRBV11-2 and TRBJ1-1; D possibly corresponds to TRBD1 (6 bases). The CDR3 spans 15 residues. Germline-derived CDR1 and CDR2 are SGHAT and FQNNGV. The germline V and J ends were trimmed by 2 bases and 3 bases, with 13 bases remaining between them. CDR3 sequence: CASSLRAGAYTEAFF. CDR3 nucleotides: TGTGCCAGCAGCTTAAGGGCGGGGGCATACACTGAAGCTTTCTTT.

The chain combines TRBV28 with TRBJ2-2, with D perhaps matching TRBD1 (6 bases). The CDR3 covers 15 residues. The ends were cut back, 6 bases at V and 3 bases at J, with 14 bases in the middle. Germline V gene data show CDR1 as MDHEN and CDR2 as SYDVKM. The CDR3, as DNA: TGTGCCAGCAGCCCCGGGGACACCCACACCGGGGAGCTGTTTTTT. This translates into CASSPGDTHTGELFF.

The chain employs TRBV27 and TRBJ2-2; D is uncertain. This CDR3 comprises 13 residues. From germline, CDR1 is MNHEY and CDR2 SMNVEV (reference sequence). The V gene lost 3 bases and the J gene lost 5 bases, with 7 bases spanning the gap. Here the CDR3 reads CASSLEWTGELFF. The CDR3 region has the DNA TGTGCCAGCAGTTTGGAGTGGACCGGGGAGCTGTTTTTT.

The chain recombines TRBV2 with TRBJ1-1; TRBD1 might be the D (5 bases). This CDR3 comprises 14 residues. CDR1 and CDR2 (germline): SNHLY, FYNNEI. Trimming cost V 7 bases and J 7 bases, with 19 bases left between them. The CDR3 protein is CASTQSGGRGEAFF. The CDR3 DNA reads as TGTGCCAGCACCCAATCGGGGGGAAGGGGTGAAGCTTTCTTT.

The chain is built from TRBV27 and TRBJ2-2; 12 positions match TRBD2. Germline V CDR1 and CDR2: MNHEY, SMNVEV (reference sequence). CDR3 length: 15 amino acids. Germline trimming cut 3 bases from V and 6 bases from J; bases unmatched to any gene: 2. CDR3 DNA sequence: TGTGCCAGCAGTTTGACTAGCGGGAGTTCCGGGGAGCTGTTTTTT. Encoded protein: CASSLTSGSSGELFF.